This T cell receptor (beta chain) was found in a study of OX40 agonist ivuxolimab in advanced cancers. Overall study context: Given to patients was ivuxolimab, an agonistic anti-OX40 (CD134) antibody. Intravenous ivuxolimab at 0.01 to 10 mg/kg was given to patients every 2 weeks. Broader study findings: Part of the nonresponder group also had normalized T-cell clonal expansion that was low.

Profiled with immunoSEQ multiplex PCR; TCRdb holds only in-frame clones, not every one. The table records around 74,000 clones, around 92% of them present only once. As concerns this clone: What it binds is not known.

V was clipped by 4 bases and J by 5 bases; unmatched bases: 8. The CDR3 covers 14 residues. In germline, CDR1 is SGHDT, CDR2 YYEEEE. The source of this sequence is an adult with an advanced solid tumor such as melanoma, head and neck, liver or kidney cancer. The V and J genes are TRBV5-6 and TRBJ2-5; 7 bases match TRBD1. The sequences come from CD4+ or CD8+ T cells sorted from blood, collected in a trial of the OX40 agonist ivuxolimab. The CDR3 nucleotides read TGTGCCAGCAGCAGCAACAGGGGCTGGGAGACCCAGTACTTC. Its translation is CASSSNRGWETQYF.